One sample yielded the 24 T cell receptor beta chains listed below, sequenced in a study of blood T cell repertoires in COVID-19. Here immunoSEQ multiplex PCR was the method, and the copy in TCRdb shows in-frame clones only, minus some. The data show about 120,000 clones, more than 60% seen once. Input material: peripheral blood. The receptors originated from a man between 50 and 59 years old with acute or convalescent COVID-19.

The chain joins TRBV7-3 to TRBJ2-5, with 8 nucleotides matching TRBD1. Germline V gene data show CDR1 as SGHTA and CDR2 as FQGTGA. This CDR3 comprises 20 residues. V trimming: 5 bases; J trimming: 1 base; junction bases outside the gene matches: 21. CDR3 amino acids: CASSQWGQDSVLGLQETQYF. In DNA, the CDR3 is TGTGCCAGCAGCCAATGGGGACAGGATTCGGTGTTGGGGCTCCAAGAGACCCAGTACTTC.

This chain's CDR3 is CASSITGVITGELFF. CDR3 coding DNA: TGTGCCAGCAGTATTACAGGGGTCATCACCGGGGAGCTGTTTTTT. V gene TRBV2 combines with J gene TRBJ2-2, with TRBD1 matching over 7 bases. V shed 5 bases and J 4 bases; nucleotides not matched to a gene: 7. The germline gives CDR1 SNHLY, CDR2 FYNNEI. The CDR3 sequence is 15 residues long.

This sequence joins TRBV4-1 and TRBJ2-3, with a weak D call TRBD2 (6 bases). Looked up from germline, CDR1 is MGHRA and CDR2 is YSYEKL. V was pared by 2 bases and J by 5 bases, with 11 bases between. The CDR3 runs 14 residues. CDR3 loop: CASSQLPGEDTQYF. DNA of the CDR3: TGCGCCAGCAGCCAATTACCGGGAGAAGATACGCAGTATTTT.

The gene calls are TRBV27 and TRBJ2-3; possibly TRBD2 for D (6 bases). Trimming shortened V by 7 bases and J by 0 bases, and 11 bases separated the two germline ends. The CDR3 is 14 residues long. The germline gives CDR1 MNHEY, CDR2 SMNVEV (reference sequence). CDR3 bases: TGTGCCAGCACCCTGGGGAGGAGCACAGATACGCAGTATTTT. This encodes CASTLGRSTDTQYF.

The chain couples TRBV4-2 to TRBJ2-7; possibly TRBD2 for D (7 bases). The germline CDR1 and CDR2 sequences are LGHNA and YNFKEQ. CDR3 length: 15 residues. Between the trimmed V and J ends, which lost 0 bases and 3 bases, there was a span of 12 bases. The CDR3 protein is CASSQERGGGYEQYF. The CDR3 DNA follows: TGTGCCAGCAGCCAAGAAAGAGGGGGGGGCTACGAGCAGTACTTC.

This chain joins TRBV6-1 and TRBJ1-6, with D possibly TRBD1 on 5 matching bases. V was pared by 3 bases and J by 5 bases, with 5 bases between. Per germline, CDR1 MNHNS and CDR2 SASEGT. CDR3 length equals 13 residues. CDR3 coding DNA: TGTGCCAGCAGTGACAGGGATAATTCACCCCTCCACTTT. This encodes CASSDRDNSPLHF.

The chain links TRBV4-1 to TRBJ2-5; TRBD1 matches 11 bases. Germline assignment: CDR1 MGHRA and CDR2 YSYEKL. V lost 2 bases to trimming and J lost 5 bases; unmatched junction nucleotides: 7. This CDR3 is built from 16 residues. The CDR3 region is CASSQQDRGPKETQYF. The CDR3 DNA is TGCGCCAGCAGCCAACAGGACAGGGGGCCTAAGGAGACCCAGTACTTC.

This chain joins TRBV7-9 and TRBJ1-5; D not certain. V lost 1 base, J lost 7 bases, and 14 bases lay in between. The CDR3 consists of 15 residues. Germline lookup yields CDR1 SEHNR and CDR2 FQNEAQ (reference sequence). The CDR3 bases are TGTGCCAGCAGCTTAGGTAGGGAGGGTGGGCAGCCCCAGCATTTT. Translated: CASSLGREGGQPQHF.

This clone was recorded only once. The rearrangement links TRBV7-8 to TRBJ2-1; TRBD2 might be the D (6 bases). V dropped 5 bases and J dropped 4 bases, with 18 bases sitting between them. From germline, CDR1 is SGHVS and CDR2 FQNEAQ. This CDR3 has 16 amino acids. Here the CDR3 DNA reads TGTGCCAGCAGCAGCGGGCGGTTTCAAAAATACAATGAGCAGTTCTTC. It is translated as CASSSGRFQKYNEQFF.

V is TRBV9 and J is TRBJ2-3, with D possibly being TRBD2 (6 bases). Trimming left V 3 bases short and J 3 bases short, with 8 bases between. The CDR3 consists of 13 residues. Germline loops: CDR1 SGDLS, CDR2 YYNGEE. The CDR3 is CASSAGGTDTQYF. CDR3 DNA: TGTGCCAGCAGCGCCGGGGGAACAGATACGCAGTATTTT.

Note on this clone: In the same sample, other DNA sequences code for this CDR3. The chain is built from TRBV27 and TRBJ2-7, with TRBD2 identical over 9 bases. The CDR3 runs to 14 residues. After removal of 3 bases from V and 7 bases from J, the junction contained 7 bases not matched to a gene. CDR1 is MNHEY, CDR2 SMNVEV, per germline (reference sequence). The CDR3 loop reads CASSFAGGPREQYF. Here the CDR3 DNA reads TGTGCCAGCAGTTTCGCGGGAGGGCCAAGGGAGCAGTACTTC.

This clone was observed once. This chain uses TRBV7-2 with TRBJ2-1, with TRBD2 identical over 8 bases. The germline CDR1 and CDR2 sequences are SGHTA and FQGNSA. The ends lost 5 bases at V and 15 bases at J; junction bases unmatched: 12. This CDR3 is 13 amino acids long. This CDR3 reads CASSQDGQREWFF. DNA for the CDR3: TGTGCCAGCAGCCAGGATGGTCAGCGGGAGTGGTTCTTC.

The rearrangement joins TRBV10-3 to TRBJ1-1; 8 bases agree with TRBD1. The trim removed 2 bases at V and 8 bases at J, leaving 7 bases unmatched. CDR3 size: 14 residues. Germline CDR1 is ENHRY and CDR2 is SYGVKD. The CDR3 loop is CAISEDPGGAEAFF. The CDR3 nucleotides are TGTGCCATCAGTGAGGATCCAGGGGGCGCGGAAGCTTTCTTT.

The gene calls are TRBV12-3 or TRBV12-4 and TRBJ2-7; weak D call: TRBD1 (6 bases). Trimming removed 4 bases from V and 7 bases from J, with 14 bases in between. The CDR3 consists of 13 residues. CDR3 nucleotide sequence: TGTGCCAGCAGTTCCGCCAGGGGCAGGGAGCAGTACTTC. Translated: CASSSARGREQYF.

This chain joins TRBV18 and TRBJ1-5; D may be TRBD1 (6 bases). Trimming removed 3 bases at V and 3 bases at J, with 9 bases between. Germline V gene sequence: CDR1 KGHSH, CDR2 LQKENI. The CDR3 spans 14 residues. The DNA of the CDR3 is TGTGCCAGCTCACCCGGGACATTCAATCAGCCCCAGCATTTT. It encodes CASSPGTFNQPQHF. The complete variable domain, with remaining parts taken from reference TRBV18 and TRBJ1-5, reads NAGVMQNPRHLVRRRGQEARLRCSPMKGHSHVYWYRQLPEEGLKFMVYLQKENIIDESGMPKERFSAEFPKEGPSILRIQQVVRGDSAAYFCASSPGTFNQPQHFGDGTRLSIL.

The chain combines TRBV6-5 with TRBJ1-3; D is unresolved. Trimming cost V 5 bases and J 1 base, with 6 bases left between them. This CDR3 comprises 13 residues. Germline CDR1 reads MNHEY; CDR2 reads SVGAGI. The CDR3 here is CASSRGSGNTIYF. Written as DNA, the CDR3 is TGTGCCAGCAGTAGAGGGTCTGGAAACACCATATATTTT.

The chain uses TRBV28 and TRBJ1-5, with D hard to call. Trimming pared 8 bases from V and 6 bases from J, leaving 17 bases between. Germline lookup yields CDR1 MDHEN and CDR2 SYDVKM. The CDR3 runs 14 residues. The CDR3 DNA is TGTGCCAGCCTTAGGGCGGCCCGGGGTCAGCCCCAGCATTTT. It encodes CASLRAARGQPQHF.

This clone came up a few times. This rearrangement joins TRBV5-1 to TRBJ2-2; 7 bases line up with TRBD1. Germline V CDR1 and CDR2: SGHRS, YFSETQ. The CDR3 sequence is 16 residues long. Trimming took 0 bases from V and 5 from J; bases not matched to a gene: 7. The CDR3 loop reads CASSLEGQSFTGELFF. CDR3 nucleotide sequence: TGCGCCAGCAGCTTGGAGGGACAGTCGTTTACCGGGGAGCTGTTTTTT.

This chain joins TRBV14 and TRBJ1-1; 10 bases line up with TRBD1. Germline CDR1 reads SGHDN; CDR2 reads FVKESK. J lost 1 base, V lost 4 bases, and 3 bases had no gene match. CDR3 length equals 15 residues. Written as DNA, the CDR3 is TGTGCCAGCAGCCTCAGGGACAGGGGGAACACTGAAGCTTTCTTT. The encoded protein is CASSLRDRGNTEAFF.

This chain links TRBV27 with TRBJ2-1; 8 bases are shared with TRBD1. CDR3 length: 16 amino acids. The V gene's germline CDR1 is MNHEY and CDR2 SMNVEV (reference sequence). Losses at the gene ends were 4 bases for V and 5 bases for J; bases not matched to a gene: 10. This CDR3 reads CASSSTGGGFNNEQFF. The DNA of the CDR3 is TGTGCCAGCAGTTCCACAGGGGGAGGCTTTAACAATGAGCAGTTCTTC.

The chain joins TRBV2 to TRBJ1-6, with 8 nucleotides matching TRBD1. V lost 5 bases to trimming and J lost 8 bases; unmatched junction nucleotides: 5. CDR3 length: 14 amino acids. CDR1 and CDR2 (germline): SNHLY, FYNNEI. The CDR3 protein is CASSPTGVDSPLHF. Here the CDR3 DNA reads TGTGCCAGCAGTCCGACAGGGGTTGATTCACCCCTCCACTTT.

The chain is built from TRBV6-1 and TRBJ1-5; D is ambiguous. Trimming stripped 0 bases from V and 2 bases from J, with 11 bases between. The CDR3 runs 16 residues. The germline V gene has CDR1 MNHNS and CDR2 SASEGT. The CDR3 DNA reads as TGTGCCAGCAGTGAAGCACTAGGAAGTGGCAATCAGCCCCAGCATTTT. This gives the protein CASSEALGSGNQPQHF.

Only a few counts were recorded for this clone. The identical CDR3 is also encoded by other nucleotide sequences in the sample. This sequence joins TRBV29-1 and TRBJ2-1; D is undetermined. With 2 bases removed from V and 7 bases from J, the gap between germline ends came to 9 bases. Germline V CDR1 and CDR2: SQVTM, ANQGSEA. The CDR3 covers 12 residues. In nucleotides, the CDR3 is TGCAGCGTTGAAAGAGGCTATAATGAGCAGTTCTTC. It translates to CSVERGYNEQFF.

This chain connects TRBV11-2 to TRBJ2-6; D gene unclear. The CDR3 length is 19 residues. Germline V lookup: CDR1 SGHAT, CDR2 FQNNGV. V gave up 4 bases and J gave up 0 bases, with 19 bases separating them. CDR3 region: CASSSVPDIPVSGANVLTF. In DNA form, the CDR3 reads TGTGCCAGCAGCTCCGTACCCGACATCCCCGTCTCTGGGGCCAACGTCCTGACTTTC.